Presented here are 23 T cell receptor beta chains from one specimen sequenced in a study of Ad26.COV2.S vaccination and SARS-CoV-2 variants. Treatment given: 15 to 20 received Ad26.COV2.S at low or high dose, single or two shots; about 5 received placebo; per-sample allocation not given. Sample collection was performed on day 63 after the first vaccine or placebo injection. Clones were sequenced by immunoSEQ multiplex PCR, and TCRdb holds only the in-frame ones, with some missing. This sample yields 350,000 to 600,000 clones, of which nearly 90% are seen a single time; 1.5% to 2% belongs to the top ten. The starting material was peripheral blood, obtained in a trial of Ad26.COV2.S vaccine versus placebo. These receptors all stem from a person aged 18-60 years who received the Ad26.COV2.S COVID-19 vaccine or a placebo.

The V call is TRBV18, the J call TRBJ2-5, with a possible D match to TRBD1 (5 bases). V lost 2 bases to trimming and J lost 5 bases, with 9 bases between them. The CDR3 sequence is 13 residues long. Per the germline V gene, CDR1 is KGHSH and CDR2 is LQKENI. The CDR3 region is CASSPSKGETQYF. The CDR3 bases are TGTGCCAGCTCACCAAGTAAGGGGGAGACCCAGTACTTC. Supplemented by reference TRBV18 and TRBJ2-5, the full variable domain reads NAGVMQNPRHLVRRRGQEARLRCSPMKGHSHVYWYRQLPEEGLKFMVYLQKENIIDESGMPKERFSAEFPKEGPSILRIQQVVRGDSAAYFCASSPSKGETQYFGPGTRLLVL.

This clone was counted between two and nine times. For the CDR3, the DNA is TGCGCCAGCAGCTTGGAGGGGGACAGGGTAGGTGCCGGCTACACCTTC. Amino acids: CASSLEGDRVGAGYTF. The rearrangement links TRBV5-1 to TRBJ1-2; TRBD1 matches at 9 bases. Germline V gene data show CDR1 as SGHRS and CDR2 as YFSETQ. The CDR3 runs 16 residues. Germline trimming cut 0 bases from V and 8 bases from J; bases unmatched to any gene: 11. The full variable domain, rest sourced from reference TRBV5-1 and TRBJ1-2, is KAGVTQTPRYLIKTRGQQVTLSCSPISGHRSVSWYQQTPGQGLQFLFEYFSETQRNKGNFPGRFSGRQFSNSRSEMNVSTLELGDSALYLCASSLEGDRVGAGYTFGSGTRLTVV.

This chain uses TRBV24-1 with TRBJ2-1; 8 bases map to TRBD2. The germline V gene encodes CDR1 KGHDR and CDR2 SFDVKD. The CDR3 is 18 amino acids. The V and J ends lost 8 bases and 7 bases, in that order; junction bases with no gene match: 21. CDR3 sequence (DNA): TGTGCCACCACCGAGAGGCTAGCGGGCGATAGGGCGGGGAATGAGCAGTTCTTC. Its translation is CATTERLAGDRAGNEQFF.

The chain carries TRBV6-5 and TRBJ2-5; 11 bases are a match to TRBD1. J lost 5 bases, V lost 6 bases, and 8 bases had no gene match. Germline V gene lookup returns CDR1 MNHEY and CDR2 SVGAGI. The CDR3 contains 15 residues. CDR3 amino acids: CASSPGQGARETQYF. In nucleotides, the CDR3 is TGTGCCAGCAGCCCAGGACAGGGGGCGAGGGAGACCCAGTACTTC.

The rearrangement joins TRBV9 to TRBJ2-1; D is unresolved. Germline V lookup: CDR1 SGDLS, CDR2 YYNGEE. This CDR3 has 13 residues. Trimming removed 0 bases at V and 4 bases at J, with 5 bases between. The CDR3 coding sequence is TGTGCCAGCAGCGTAGAGAGGTACAATGAGCAGTTCTTC. Amino acids: CASSVERYNEQFF. Combining the CDR3 with reference TRBV9 and TRBJ2-1 gives the whole variable domain DSGVTQTPKHLITATGQRVTLRCSPRSGDLSVYWYQQSLDQGLQFLIQYYNGEERAKGNILERFSAQQFPDLHSELNLSSLELGDSALYFCASSVERYNEQFFGPGTRLTVL.

This chain joins TRBV4-1 and TRBJ2-2, with no clear D. V lost 0 bases, J lost 4 bases, and 24 bases lay in between. The CDR3 runs to 20 residues. Per germline, CDR1 MGHRA and CDR2 YSYEKL. The chain's CDR3 is CASSQDPHSRPTWSTGELFF. In DNA form, the CDR3 reads TGCGCCAGCAGCCAAGATCCCCATTCCCGACCGACATGGTCCACCGGGGAGCTGTTTTTT.

This chain connects TRBV5-1 to TRBJ2-5, with D perhaps TRBD1 (5 bases). CDR3 length: 13 amino acids. V lost 0 bases and J lost 7, with 10 bases in between. Looked up from germline, CDR1 is SGHRS and CDR2 is YFSETQ. The DNA of the CDR3 is TGCGCCAGCAGCTTGGTAGGGGTCGGGACCCAGTACTTC. This codes for CASSLVGVGTQYF.

The chain has TRBV4-2 and TRBJ1-2; TRBD1 matches at 7 bases. CDR1 is LGHNA, CDR2 YNFKEQ, per germline. The CDR3 length is 16 residues. V gave up 0 bases and J gave up 5 bases; unmatched junction bases: 9. Here the CDR3 DNA reads TGTGCCAGCAGCCAAGATCGACGGGACAGTCCATATGGCTACACCTTC. Its translation: CASSQDRRDSPYGYTF.

This sequence joins TRBV29-1 and TRBJ1-2; 7 bases map to TRBD1. CDR1 is SQVTM and CDR2 is ANQGSEA in the germline V gene. With 5 bases clipped from V and 6 bases from J, the junction kept 12 bases outside the gene matches. The CDR3 contains 14 residues. The CDR3 loop is CSVSFGNRGDGYTF. For the CDR3, the DNA is TGCAGCGTTTCGTTTGGGAACAGGGGAGATGGCTACACCTTC.

The rearrangement joins TRBV5-1 to TRBJ1-4, with TRBD1 matching over 12 bases. Germline-derived CDR1 and CDR2 are SGHRS and YFSETQ. Trimming cost V 0 bases and J 3 bases; bases outside gene matches: 3. The CDR3 loop spans 17 amino acids. The CDR3 spells CASSLEGQGAPNEKLFF. Written as DNA, the CDR3 is TGCGCCAGCAGCTTGGAGGGACAGGGGGCTCCTAATGAAAAACTGTTTTTT.

The chain is built from TRBV9 and TRBJ1-1; no definite D call. Trimming removed 3 bases from V and 8 bases from J, with 14 bases in between. This CDR3 region has 13 residues. Germline CDR1 reads SGDLS; CDR2 reads YYNGEE. CDR3 sequence: CASSAHSGTEAFF. The CDR3 DNA reads as TGTGCCAGCAGCGCCCACAGTGGTACGGAAGCTTTCTTT.

The sample holds one count of this clone. The rearrangement joins TRBV4-1 to TRBJ1-4, with 7 bases that match TRBD1. The germline V gene has CDR1 MGHRA and CDR2 YSYEKL. The ends lost 3 bases at V and 7 bases at J; junction bases unmatched: 8. The CDR3 spans 15 residues. DNA for the CDR3: TGCGCCAGCAGCCAGCTACAGGGGCTGGGTGAAAAACTGTTTTTT. Encoded protein: CASSQLQGLGEKLFF.

The table lists this clone with a few counts. The chain uses TRBV6-6 and TRBJ1-1; TRBD1 aligns across 9 bases. The germline V gene has CDR1 MNHNY and CDR2 SVGAGI (reference sequence). The CDR3 extends over 14 amino acids. The junction had 10 bases not matched to a gene; V was cut back by 6 bases and J by 8 bases. The CDR3 sequence is CASRSRDRESEAFF. Written as DNA, the CDR3 is TGTGCCAGCAGAAGCCGGGACAGGGAATCCGAAGCTTTCTTT.

The rearrangement joins TRBV15 to TRBJ1-4; D uncertain. CDR1 is LNHNV, CDR2 YYDKDF, per germline (reference sequence). The CDR3 totals 16 residues. Deletions cut 1 base from V and 0 bases from J, with 9 bases between. The chain's CDR3 is CATSRGDTATNEKLFF. The CDR3 DNA reads as TGTGCCACCAGCAGAGGAGATACAGCAACTAATGAAAAACTGTTTTTT.

The rearrangement joins TRBV14 to TRBJ1-3, with D uncertain. This CDR3 comprises 12 residues. The V gene's germline CDR1 is SGHDN and CDR2 FVKESK. The ends were cut back, 4 bases at V and 0 bases at J, with 1 base in the middle. The CDR3 nucleotides read TGTGCCAGCAGCCTCTCTGGAAACACCATATATTTT. Amino acids: CASSLSGNTIYF. Variable domain in full (rest from reference TRBV14 and TRBJ1-3): EAGVTQFPSHSVIEKGQTVTLRCDPISGHDNLYWYRRVMGKEIKFLLHFVKESKQDESGMPNNRFLAERTGGTYSTLKVQPAELEDSGVYFCASSLSGNTIYFGEGSWLTVV.

This chain uses TRBV14 with TRBJ2-7, with D possibly TRBD2 on 5 matching bases. The CDR3 totals 14 residues. Per germline, CDR1 SGHDN and CDR2 FVKESK. The germline V and J ends were trimmed by 1 base and 4 bases, with 11 bases remaining between them. The CDR3 sequence is CASSQGRGLYEQYF. CDR3 DNA: TGTGCCAGCAGCCAAGGTCGGGGTTTATACGAGCAGTACTTC.

The J gene is TRBJ1-1, the V gene TRBV19; 8 nucleotides align to TRBD1. The CDR3 has 16 residues. Per the germline V gene, CDR1 is LNHDA and CDR2 is SQIVND (reference sequence). The V segment lost 2 bases and the J segment 6 bases; nucleotides outside the gene matches: 11. CDR3 residues: CASSIFLGQVRPEAFF. The CDR3 nucleotides are TGTGCCAGTAGTATATTTTTGGGACAGGTAAGGCCTGAAGCTTTCTTT.

The chain carries TRBV5-1 and TRBJ2-2, with 11 bases identical to TRBD2. Trimming took 0 bases from V and 6 from J; bases not matched to a gene: 4. The germline gives CDR1 SGHRS, CDR2 YFSETQ. This CDR3 comprises 16 residues. CDR3 DNA sequence: TGCGCCAGCAGCTTGGGTTCTAGCGGGAGGCCCGGGGAGCTGTTTTTT. Amino acids: CASSLGSSGRPGELFF.

The chain is built from TRBV29-1 and TRBJ2-1; tentatively, D is TRBD1 (5 bases). Germline CDR1 reads SQVTM; CDR2 reads ANQGSEA. V lost 2 bases, J lost 7 bases, and 6 bases lay in between. This CDR3 is 11 amino acids long. The CDR3 region is CSVERTNEQFF. The CDR3, as DNA: TGCAGCGTTGAAAGGACAAATGAGCAGTTCTTC.

Turning to this clone: Within the sample, other DNA sequences also encode this same CDR3. The chain recombines TRBV5-1 with TRBJ1-3, with D unresolved. The germline gives CDR1 SGHRS, CDR2 YFSETQ. The V and J ends lost 0 bases and 0 bases respectively, with 4 bases between them. This CDR3 spans 14 amino acids. CDR3 amino acids: CASSLGSSGNTIYF. The CDR3 nucleotides read TGCGCCAGCAGCTTGGGTTCCTCTGGAAACACCATATATTTT. Based on the CDR3 plus reference TRBV5-1 and TRBJ1-3, the full variable domain is KAGVTQTPRYLIKTRGQQVTLSCSPISGHRSVSWYQQTPGQGLQFLFEYFSETQRNKGNFPGRFSGRQFSNSRSEMNVSTLELGDSALYLCASSLGSSGNTIYFGEGSWLTVV.

Comment on this clone: The same CDR3 also results from other DNA sequences found in this sample. The chain combines TRBV6-5 with TRBJ1-2; TRBD1 aligns across 7 bases. The trim removed 5 bases at V and 2 bases at J, leaving 2 bases unmatched. This CDR3 contains 13 residues. In germline, CDR1 is MNHEY, CDR2 SVGAGI. The CDR3 DNA reads TGTGCCAGCAGTCGGACAGGCAACTATGGCTACACCTTC. As protein: CASSRTGNYGYTF.

The J gene is TRBJ2-7, the V gene TRBV7-2; 13 nucleotides align to TRBD2. This CDR3 has 18 amino acids. Germline CDR1 and CDR2: SGHTA and FQGNSA. Trimming took 1 base from V and 3 from J; bases not matched to a gene: 9. CDR3 DNA sequence: TGTGCCAGCAGCTTAGGACTAGCGGGGGGTCGCCCCGACTACGAGCAGTACTTC. Protein product: CASSLGLAGGRPDYEQYF.

This clone has only a few counts. CDR3 DNA: TGTGCCAGCAGCCAAGATCCGTCGTCAGGACTAGCGTTCGAGCAGTACTTC. Translation gives CASSQDPSSGLAFEQYF. This sequence joins TRBV14 and TRBJ2-7; TRBD2 matches at 9 bases. This CDR3 comprises 17 residues. The trim removed 0 bases at V and 6 bases at J, leaving 12 bases unmatched. In germline, CDR1 is SGHDN, CDR2 FVKESK.